The text below deals with one TCR beta chain. The CDR3 has 14 amino acids. V lost 5 bases, J lost 0 bases, and 8 bases lay in between. Germline-derived CDR1 and CDR2 are LNHDA and SQIVND (reference sequence). The record originates from a study of control samples from healthy donors and cancer patients. Produced via immunoSEQ multiplex PCR; TCRdb's table is partial and in-frame only. The sample has some 140,000 clones; approximately 90% are singletons. Sequencing was carried out using blood. The chain combines TRBV19 with TRBJ1-5; perhaps TRBD1 as D (6 bases). The receptor's source is a woman in her twenties or thirties in good health. The CDR3 protein is CASSGQISNQPQHF. DNA of the CDR3: TGTGCCAGTAGTGGACAGATTAGCAATCAGCCCCAGCATTTT. Complete variable domain (other parts from reference TRBV19 and TRBJ1-5): DGGITQSPKYLFRKEGQNVTLSCEQNLNHDAMYWYRQDPGQGLRLIYYSQIVNDFQKGDIAEGYSVSREKKESFPLTVTSAQKNPTAFYLCASSGQISNQPQHFGDGTRLSIL.